The text below deals with one T cell receptor (beta chain). Its target antigen remains unknown. One base away there is no much larger clone; base qualities are not given. TCRbeta CDR3 regions were amplified from genomic DNA by means of the immunoSEQ Assay, a bias-controlled multiplex PCR. On the authors' methods: The number of nucleated cells in each sample was estimated from the amplification of reference gene primers within the assay. Sequence reads were collapsed and filtered to measure the absolute abundance of every unique TCRbeta CDR3 rearrangement. For each sample, productive Simpson clonality was calculated as the square root of Simpson's diversity index across productive rearrangements. In TCRdb, the immuneACCESS table is reduced to in-frame sequences with V and J assigned. These tables do not hold every clone; where another copy was compared, an unresolved V gene accounts for under half, and the others remain unexplained. V and J calls and clone size follow that table, whereas D and trimming were derived from the DNA. This sample holds 160,000 or so clones; over 90% were observed only once. The ten largest account for roughly 2% of the sample.

Reading from cysteine to phenylalanine, the CDR3 counts 18 amino acids. Only the CDR3 DNA is retained, 54 bases long and in frame from the first base. From a lookup of the germline V gene, CDR1 and CDR2 are SGHRS and YFSETQ. Relative to germline, V is missing 3 bases and J is missing 2 bases, with 12 bases of the junction outside any gene match. One collaborating source in Seattle enrolled patients while the patients were actively infected and followed the patients over time throughout the course of disease. Each collaborating institution followed its own protocols to collect whole blood in K2EDTA tubes. For TCRbeta analysis, collaborators shipped samples in one of three forms: frozen whole blood, isolated PBMCs, or DNA extracted from either of those sample types. The data belong to a study of blood T cell repertoires in COVID-19 (dated by TCRdb to 2018 to 2021). Broadly, across the study: The collaborator samples originated in the United States, Italy and Spain and spanned the acute and convalescent phases of COVID-19. The prospective study material was composed of cDNA or gDNA derived from T cells, B-cell-depleted T cells, or PBMCs. Subjects who had been exposed to COVID-19, were actively infected with it, or had recovered from it provided the deeply sampled blood TCRbeta repertoires that made up the dataset. The repertoires were released in a freely available public database intended as a resource for research on the immune response to SARS-CoV-2. The samples were drawn from the first 160 participants of the ongoing ImmuneRACE study and from some 1,300 subjects provided by 6 global collaborators. Sample metadata almost always included a de-identified subject ID, COVID-19 status, age in years and sex. HLA class I and class II types, where available, came from metadata supplied by the sample provider rather than from assay-based typing.

Overall results and qualifications from the work: The quantity of clinical and demographic metadata differed by source and by participant and was supplied without curation.

The receptor comes from a woman aged 55-69 years with COVID-19, enrolled during active disease. The sample was peripheral blood. The chain joins TRBV5-1 to TRBJ2-2; TRBD1 fits 8 bases in the junction. The sequence in DNA is TGCGCCAGCAGCTCAGGGGGCCTTATGTACGAAAACACCGGGGAGCTGTTTTTT. This yields the protein CASSSGGLMYENTGELFF.